This entry lists 5 T cell receptor beta chains sequenced from one sample in a study of T cells after posttransplantation cyclophosphamide (dated by TCRdb to the mid-2010s). The treatment or condition label here, explained by the study, means: high-dose cyclophosphamide on days +3 and +4 as single-agent GVHD prophylaxis. Busulfan and fludarabine conditioning, a related or unrelated marrow graft, and cyclophosphamide on days +3 and +4 were given to PTCy patients. Library preparation was by the immunoSEQ multiplex PCR assay. TCRdb retrieved this table from immuneACCESS and kept in-frame rearrangements only. Not all clones are present; in checked studies, unresolved V genes account for under half, and no reason is known for the remainder. Across this sample there are approximately 22,000 clones, with 86% seen only once. 12% of the sample is taken by the ten largest. This specimen consisted of PBMCs, obtained after allogeneic stem cell transplant with posttransplant cyclophosphamide. The receptors were sampled from a female patient between 30 and 40 years old who received an allogeneic stem cell transplant from an unrelated donor, was CMV-positive, and had no GVHD. After transplantation, some T cells may belong to the graft donor instead of the recipient.

This chain connects TRBV27 to TRBJ2-7; TRBD1 matches 9 bases. This CDR3 spans 15 amino acids. After removal of 2 bases from V and 5 bases from J, the junction contained 7 bases not matched to a gene. Germline V CDR1 and CDR2: MNHEY, SMNVEV (reference sequence). The CDR3 nucleotides are TGTGCCAGCAGTTTAGCCGGGACAGGGTGGAACGAGCAGTACTTC. Protein: CASSLAGTGWNEQYF.

The V and J genes are TRBV28 and TRBJ2-2; 8 bases line up with TRBD1. From germline, CDR1 is MDHEN and CDR2 SYDVKM. CDR3 length equals 15 residues. The V gene end was trimmed by 8 bases and the J gene end by 0 bases; junction bases not matched to a gene: 5. CDR3 coding DNA: TGTGCCAGCCCTCCGGACAGGGCGAACACCGGGGAGCTGTTTTTT. Protein sequence: CASPPDRANTGELFF.

The rearrangement uses TRBV4-1 and TRBJ2-1, with D tentatively TRBD1 (6 bases). CDR3 length: 14 amino acids. The germline CDR1 and CDR2 sequences are MGHRA and YSYEKL. With 4 bases removed from V and 10 bases from J, the gap between germline ends came to 17 bases. CDR3 protein: CASSRLQGQGEQFF. CDR3 bases: TGCGCCAGCAGCCGCCTCCAGGGGCAGGGGGAGCAGTTCTTC.

The chain employs TRBV21-1 and TRBJ2-7; the table calls TRBD2, which could not be checked here. TRBV21-1 is described as a pseudogene. CDR3 size: 12 residues. DNA of the CDR3: TGTGCCACCCCGGGATCCTCCTACGAGCAGTACTTC. It translates to CATPGSSYEQYF.

The chain employs TRBV11-1 and TRBJ2-1, with a weak D call TRBD2 (7 bases). Germline V gives CDR1 SGHAT, CDR2 FQDESV (reference sequence). The CDR3 has 13 amino acids. The V gene lost 7 bases and the J gene lost 8 bases, with 15 bases spanning the gap. The CDR3 nucleotides read TGTGCCAGCAAGGGGGGGGCCCAAGATGAGCAGTTCTTC. As protein: CASKGGAQDEQFF.